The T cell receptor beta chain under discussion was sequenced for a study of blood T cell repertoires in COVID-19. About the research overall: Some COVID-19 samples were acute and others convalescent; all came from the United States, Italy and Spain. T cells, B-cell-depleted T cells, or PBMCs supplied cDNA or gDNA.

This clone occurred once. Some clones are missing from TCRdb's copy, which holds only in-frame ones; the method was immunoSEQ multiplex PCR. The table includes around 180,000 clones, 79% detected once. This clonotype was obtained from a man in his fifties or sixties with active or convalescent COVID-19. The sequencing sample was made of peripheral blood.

The CDR3 bases are TGTGCCAGCAGTTTGCAACACAGGGTAGGCCAGCCCCAGCATTTT. Its protein product is CASSLQHRVGQPQHF. The chain joins TRBV28 to TRBJ1-5; tentative D call: TRBD1 (6 bases). Germline V gene lookup returns CDR1 MDHEN and CDR2 SYDVKM. There are 15 residues in the CDR3. Trimming stripped 3 bases from V and 7 bases from J, with 16 bases between.